What follows is one T cell receptor (beta chain) and its context. The data belong to a study of blood T cell repertoires in COVID-19. Here immunoSEQ multiplex PCR was the method, and the copy in TCRdb shows in-frame clones only, minus some. The profile shows around 250,000 clones, 65% to 90% of them singletons. CDR1 and CDR2 from the germline V gene are LNHDA and SQIVND (reference sequence). The CDR3 length is 15 residues. V shed 8 bases, J shed 1 base, and the junction held 6 bases outside the gene matches. The sequence came from a man younger than 35 who had recovered from COVID-19. The chain carries TRBV19 and TRBJ2-3; TRBD2 aligns across 10 bases. The source material was PBMCs or T cells enriched from blood (not recorded which). The CDR3 spells CASHPGLAGTDTQYF. The CDR3, as DNA: TGTGCCAGTCATCCAGGACTAGCGGGCACAGATACGCAGTATTTT. Based on the CDR3 plus reference TRBV19 and TRBJ2-3, the full variable domain is DGGITQSPKYLFRKEGQNVTLSCEQNLNHDAMYWYRQDPGQGLRLIYYSQIVNDFQKGDIAEGYSVSREKKESFPLTVTSAQKNPTAFYLCASHPGLAGTDTQYFGPGTRLTVL.